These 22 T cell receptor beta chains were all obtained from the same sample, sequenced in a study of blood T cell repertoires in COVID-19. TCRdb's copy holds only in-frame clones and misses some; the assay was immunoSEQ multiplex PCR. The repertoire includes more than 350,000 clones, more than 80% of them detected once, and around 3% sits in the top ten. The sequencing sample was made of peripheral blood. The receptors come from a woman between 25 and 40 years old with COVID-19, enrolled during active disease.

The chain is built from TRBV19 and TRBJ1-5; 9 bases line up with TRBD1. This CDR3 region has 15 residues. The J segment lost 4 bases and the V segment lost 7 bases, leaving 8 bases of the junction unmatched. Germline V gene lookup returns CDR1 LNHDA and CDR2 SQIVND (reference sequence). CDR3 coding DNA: TGTGCCAGTACCCTCGGGACAGGGAGGAATCAGCCCCAGCATTTT. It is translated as CASTLGTGRNQPQHF.

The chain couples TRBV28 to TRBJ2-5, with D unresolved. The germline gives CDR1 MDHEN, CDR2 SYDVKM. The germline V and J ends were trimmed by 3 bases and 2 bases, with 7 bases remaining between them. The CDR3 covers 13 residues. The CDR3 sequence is CASSLQAQETQYF. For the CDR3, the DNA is TGTGCCAGCAGTTTGCAGGCTCAAGAGACCCAGTACTTC.

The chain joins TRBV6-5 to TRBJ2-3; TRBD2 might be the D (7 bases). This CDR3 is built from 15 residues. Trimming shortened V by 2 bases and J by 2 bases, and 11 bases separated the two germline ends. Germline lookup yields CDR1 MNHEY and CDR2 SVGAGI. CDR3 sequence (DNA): TGTGCCAGCAGTTACCAACGGGGGGCCACAGATACGCAGTATTTT. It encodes CASSYQRGATDTQYF.

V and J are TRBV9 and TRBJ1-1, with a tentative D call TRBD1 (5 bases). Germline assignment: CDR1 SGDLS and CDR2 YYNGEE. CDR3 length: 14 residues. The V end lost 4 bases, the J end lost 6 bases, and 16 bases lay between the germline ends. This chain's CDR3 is CASSSGLPWAEAFF. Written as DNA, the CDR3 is TGTGCCAGCAGCTCGGGACTGCCTTGGGCTGAAGCTTTCTTT.

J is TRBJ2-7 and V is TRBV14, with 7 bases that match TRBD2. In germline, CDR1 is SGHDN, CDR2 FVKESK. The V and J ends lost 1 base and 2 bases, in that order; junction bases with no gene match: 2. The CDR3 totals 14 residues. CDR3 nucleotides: TGTGCCAGCAGCCAAGCGGGGGGACCCTACGAGCAGTACTTC. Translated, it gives CASSQAGGPYEQYF.

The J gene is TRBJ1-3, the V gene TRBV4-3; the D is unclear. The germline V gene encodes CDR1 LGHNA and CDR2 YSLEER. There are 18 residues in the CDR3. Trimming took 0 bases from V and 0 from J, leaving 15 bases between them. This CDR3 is CASSQEWATFFSGNTIYF. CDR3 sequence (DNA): TGCGCCAGCAGCCAAGAGTGGGCGACATTTTTCTCTGGAAACACCATATATTTT.

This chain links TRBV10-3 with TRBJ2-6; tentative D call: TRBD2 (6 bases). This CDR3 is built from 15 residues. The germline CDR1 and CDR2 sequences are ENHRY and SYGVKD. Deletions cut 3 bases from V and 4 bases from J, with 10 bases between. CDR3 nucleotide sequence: TGTGCCATCAGTGATGGGGGGAACGGGGCCAACGTCCTGACTTTC. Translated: CAISDGGNGANVLTF.

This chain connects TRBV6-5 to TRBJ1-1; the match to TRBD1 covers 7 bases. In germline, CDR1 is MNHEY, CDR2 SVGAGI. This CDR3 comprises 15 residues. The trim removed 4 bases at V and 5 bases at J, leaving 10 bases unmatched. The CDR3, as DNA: TGTGCCAGCAGTTCCCGACAGGGTGGGGGTACTGAAGCTTTCTTT. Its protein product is CASSSRQGGGTEAFF.

The CDR3 loop reads CASSQFGRGVVEQYF. The CDR3 region has the DNA TGTGCCAGCAGCCAATTTGGGAGGGGGGTGGTCGAGCAGTACTTC. The chain carries TRBV4-2 and TRBJ2-7; possible D gene TRBD2, 7 bases. V lost 2 bases and J lost 6, with 17 bases in between. Germline CDR1 is LGHNA and CDR2 is YNFKEQ. This CDR3 has 15 amino acids.

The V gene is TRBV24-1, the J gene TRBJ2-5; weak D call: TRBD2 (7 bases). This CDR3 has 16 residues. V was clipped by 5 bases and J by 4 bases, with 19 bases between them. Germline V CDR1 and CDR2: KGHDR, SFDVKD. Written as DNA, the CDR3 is TGTGCCACCAGTGGGGGGGCGGGAGACATTCCAGAGACCCAGTACTTC. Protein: CATSGGAGDIPETQYF.

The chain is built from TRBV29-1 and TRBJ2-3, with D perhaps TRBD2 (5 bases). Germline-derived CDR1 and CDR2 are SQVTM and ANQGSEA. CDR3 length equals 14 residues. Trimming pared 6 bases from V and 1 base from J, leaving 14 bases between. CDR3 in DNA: TGCAGCGTCGCACCGGGATCCGGCACAGATACGCAGTATTTT. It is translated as CSVAPGSGTDTQYF.

CDR3 protein: CASSLSGRATYNSPLHF. The CDR3, as DNA: TGTGCCAGCAGTTTATCTGGCAGGGCAACCTATAATTCACCCCTCCACTTT. The chain joins TRBV27 to TRBJ1-6; tentatively, D is TRBD1 (5 bases). Trimming took 0 bases from V and 2 from J, leaving 11 bases between them. The CDR3 runs to 17 residues. Looked up from germline, CDR1 is MNHEY and CDR2 is SMNVEV (reference sequence).

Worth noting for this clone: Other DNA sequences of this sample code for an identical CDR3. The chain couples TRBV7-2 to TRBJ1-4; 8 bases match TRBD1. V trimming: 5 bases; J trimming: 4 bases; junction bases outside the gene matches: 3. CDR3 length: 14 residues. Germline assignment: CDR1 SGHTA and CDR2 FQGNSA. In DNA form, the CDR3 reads TGTGCCAGCAGCCTAGACAGGGGTAATGAAAAACTGTTTTTT. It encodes CASSLDRGNEKLFF.

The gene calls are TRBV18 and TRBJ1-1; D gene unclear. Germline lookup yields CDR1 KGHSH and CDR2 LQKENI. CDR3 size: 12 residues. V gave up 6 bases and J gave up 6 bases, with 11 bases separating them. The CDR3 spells CASSPLQAEAFF. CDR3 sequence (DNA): TGTGCCAGCTCTCCCCTCCAGGCTGAAGCTTTCTTT. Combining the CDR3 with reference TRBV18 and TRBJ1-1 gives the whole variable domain NAGVMQNPRHLVRRRGQEARLRCSPMKGHSHVYWYRQLPEEGLKFMVYLQKENIIDESGMPKERFSAEFPKEGPSILRIQQVVRGDSAAYFCASSPLQAEAFFGQGTRLTVV.

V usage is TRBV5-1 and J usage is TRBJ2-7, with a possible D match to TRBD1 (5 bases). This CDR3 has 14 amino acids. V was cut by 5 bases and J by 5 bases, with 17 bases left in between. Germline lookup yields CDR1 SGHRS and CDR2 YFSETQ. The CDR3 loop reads CASRMGQFLDEQYF. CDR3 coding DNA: TGCGCCAGCAGAATGGGGCAGTTCTTAGACGAGCAGTACTTC.

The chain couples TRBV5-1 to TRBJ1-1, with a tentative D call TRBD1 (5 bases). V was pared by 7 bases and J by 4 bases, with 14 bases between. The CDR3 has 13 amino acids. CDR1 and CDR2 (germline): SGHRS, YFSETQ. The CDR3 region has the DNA TGCGCCAGCTGGGCCGGGGGTGGCACTGAAGCTTTCTTT. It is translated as CASWAGGGTEAFF.

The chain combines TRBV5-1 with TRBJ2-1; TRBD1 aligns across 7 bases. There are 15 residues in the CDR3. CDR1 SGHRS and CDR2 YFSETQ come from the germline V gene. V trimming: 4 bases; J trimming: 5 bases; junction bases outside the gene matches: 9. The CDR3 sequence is CASSGSGTVDNEQFF. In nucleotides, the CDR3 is TGCGCCAGCAGCGGTTCCGGGACAGTAGACAATGAGCAGTTCTTC.

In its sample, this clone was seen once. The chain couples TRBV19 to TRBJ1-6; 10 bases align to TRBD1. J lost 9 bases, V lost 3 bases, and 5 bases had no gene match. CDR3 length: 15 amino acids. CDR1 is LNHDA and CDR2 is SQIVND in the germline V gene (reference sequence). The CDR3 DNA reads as TGTGCCAGTAGTATTAGGGACAGGGGTACTTCACCCCTCCACTTT. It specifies CASSIRDRGTSPLHF.

DNA of the CDR3: TGTGCCAGCAGCGCGACTAGCGGCTCCTACAATGAGCAGTTCTTC. Translated: CASSATSGSYNEQFF. The rearrangement uses TRBV3-1 (or the pseudogene TRBV3-2) and TRBJ2-1; 9 nucleotides match TRBD2. The CDR3 has 15 amino acids. Trimming cost V 5 bases and J 0 bases; bases outside gene matches: 2. Germline CDR1 and CDR2: LGHDT and YNNKEL (reference sequence).

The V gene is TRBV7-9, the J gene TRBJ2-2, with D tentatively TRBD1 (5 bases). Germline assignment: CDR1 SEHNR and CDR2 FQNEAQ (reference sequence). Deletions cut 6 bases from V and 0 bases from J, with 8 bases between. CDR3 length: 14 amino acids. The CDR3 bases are TGTGCCAGCAGTGGGGCCTCGAACACCGGGGAGCTGTTTTTT. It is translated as CASSGASNTGELFF.

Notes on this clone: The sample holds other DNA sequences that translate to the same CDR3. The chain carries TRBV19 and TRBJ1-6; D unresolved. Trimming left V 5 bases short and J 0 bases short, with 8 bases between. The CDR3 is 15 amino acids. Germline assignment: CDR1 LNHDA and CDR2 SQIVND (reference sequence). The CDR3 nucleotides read TGTGCCAGTAGTGGAGGAAGCTCCTATAATTCACCCCTCCACTTT. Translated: CASSGGSSYNSPLHF.

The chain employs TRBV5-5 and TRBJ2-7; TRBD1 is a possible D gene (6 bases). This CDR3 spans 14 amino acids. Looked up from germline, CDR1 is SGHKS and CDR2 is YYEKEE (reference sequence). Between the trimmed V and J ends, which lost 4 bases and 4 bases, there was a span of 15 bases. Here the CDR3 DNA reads TGTGCCAGCAGCCCACTTCTGACAGGTTACGAGCAGTACGTC. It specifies CASSPLLTGYEQYV.